This T cell receptor (beta chain) was identified in a study of cytomegalovirus exposure and HLA in healthy donors (dated 2017 in TCRdb). Study-level background: The 650 to 750 repertoires of the first cohort and the 120 validation repertoires were produced on the same platform, according to a later analysis. The study combined high-throughput TCR immunosequencing, statistical association of individual TCRs with disease status, and machine learning to predict cytomegalovirus infection status. The aim of the study was to test whether cataloging public T cell receptors could identify signatures of past pathogen exposure. Besides the first cohort of around 670 subjects, a separate validation cohort made up of around 120 different subjects was used.

For this clone: Its recognized antigen is unknown. No much larger clone exists at a distance of one base, and base qualities are not known.

Beyond this particular receptor, the publication reports: Three of the identified cytomegalovirus-associated TCR beta chains were confirmed in vitro to be specific for cytomegalovirus antigens. Subsequent analysis determined that TCRs grouped into clusters in the first cohort also showed a tendency toward co-occurrence across the 130 or so validation repertoires, and 94% of cluster scores exceeded 0. The validation cohort had no HLA typing available for a later analysis, so co-occurrence within that cohort was assessed over all 130 or so repertoires. While some public TCRs were present in many individuals, most TCR sequences turned up only very rarely across donors. The classifier was reported to diagnose cytomegalovirus status with high specificity and sensitivity in both the original cohort and the validation cohort. The study gave a list of 150 to 200 TCR beta chains associated with cytomegalovirus. The authors suggested that the approach could potentially be extended to other disease states and immunological phenotypes.

Preparation of the library involved the immunoSEQ multiplex PCR assay. Under the source paper's analysis protocol: A statistical classification framework was developed to diagnose cytomegalovirus status using the catalog of TCR beta chain sequences. TCRdb's version of the immuneACCESS table is confined to in-frame rearrangements and falls short of the full clone set. An unresolved V gene accounts for under half of the shortfall where checked; the remainder is of unknown origin. V, J and clone size were drawn from that table, and D and trimming were deduced from the DNA. The sample data list about 150,000 clones, and about nine tenths of these were observed just once. The leading ten clones occupy 4.5% to 5.5% of the sample. CDR1 and CDR2, per the germline V gene, are SGHTS and YDEGEE. V loses 0 bases, J loses 1 base, and the germline ends lie 11 bases apart. Taken from cysteine to phenylalanine, the CDR3 has 16 residues. Only the CDR3 region is kept as DNA, spanning 48 bases read in frame from base 1.

The donors were included in the validation cohort of 130 or so subjects, a group kept apart from the roughly 680-subject first cohort. The receptor comes from a man aged 18 to 35 in good health and CMV-seropositive. The sequencing input was PBMCs. In this chain, TRBV5-8 is recombined with TRBJ1-3; TRBD1 is perhaps the D gene, given 5 matching bases. The nucleotide sequence reads as follows: TGTGCCAGCAGCTTGGTGGGCCAGGGATCTGGAAACACCATATATTTT. Its protein is CASSLVGQGSGNTIYF.